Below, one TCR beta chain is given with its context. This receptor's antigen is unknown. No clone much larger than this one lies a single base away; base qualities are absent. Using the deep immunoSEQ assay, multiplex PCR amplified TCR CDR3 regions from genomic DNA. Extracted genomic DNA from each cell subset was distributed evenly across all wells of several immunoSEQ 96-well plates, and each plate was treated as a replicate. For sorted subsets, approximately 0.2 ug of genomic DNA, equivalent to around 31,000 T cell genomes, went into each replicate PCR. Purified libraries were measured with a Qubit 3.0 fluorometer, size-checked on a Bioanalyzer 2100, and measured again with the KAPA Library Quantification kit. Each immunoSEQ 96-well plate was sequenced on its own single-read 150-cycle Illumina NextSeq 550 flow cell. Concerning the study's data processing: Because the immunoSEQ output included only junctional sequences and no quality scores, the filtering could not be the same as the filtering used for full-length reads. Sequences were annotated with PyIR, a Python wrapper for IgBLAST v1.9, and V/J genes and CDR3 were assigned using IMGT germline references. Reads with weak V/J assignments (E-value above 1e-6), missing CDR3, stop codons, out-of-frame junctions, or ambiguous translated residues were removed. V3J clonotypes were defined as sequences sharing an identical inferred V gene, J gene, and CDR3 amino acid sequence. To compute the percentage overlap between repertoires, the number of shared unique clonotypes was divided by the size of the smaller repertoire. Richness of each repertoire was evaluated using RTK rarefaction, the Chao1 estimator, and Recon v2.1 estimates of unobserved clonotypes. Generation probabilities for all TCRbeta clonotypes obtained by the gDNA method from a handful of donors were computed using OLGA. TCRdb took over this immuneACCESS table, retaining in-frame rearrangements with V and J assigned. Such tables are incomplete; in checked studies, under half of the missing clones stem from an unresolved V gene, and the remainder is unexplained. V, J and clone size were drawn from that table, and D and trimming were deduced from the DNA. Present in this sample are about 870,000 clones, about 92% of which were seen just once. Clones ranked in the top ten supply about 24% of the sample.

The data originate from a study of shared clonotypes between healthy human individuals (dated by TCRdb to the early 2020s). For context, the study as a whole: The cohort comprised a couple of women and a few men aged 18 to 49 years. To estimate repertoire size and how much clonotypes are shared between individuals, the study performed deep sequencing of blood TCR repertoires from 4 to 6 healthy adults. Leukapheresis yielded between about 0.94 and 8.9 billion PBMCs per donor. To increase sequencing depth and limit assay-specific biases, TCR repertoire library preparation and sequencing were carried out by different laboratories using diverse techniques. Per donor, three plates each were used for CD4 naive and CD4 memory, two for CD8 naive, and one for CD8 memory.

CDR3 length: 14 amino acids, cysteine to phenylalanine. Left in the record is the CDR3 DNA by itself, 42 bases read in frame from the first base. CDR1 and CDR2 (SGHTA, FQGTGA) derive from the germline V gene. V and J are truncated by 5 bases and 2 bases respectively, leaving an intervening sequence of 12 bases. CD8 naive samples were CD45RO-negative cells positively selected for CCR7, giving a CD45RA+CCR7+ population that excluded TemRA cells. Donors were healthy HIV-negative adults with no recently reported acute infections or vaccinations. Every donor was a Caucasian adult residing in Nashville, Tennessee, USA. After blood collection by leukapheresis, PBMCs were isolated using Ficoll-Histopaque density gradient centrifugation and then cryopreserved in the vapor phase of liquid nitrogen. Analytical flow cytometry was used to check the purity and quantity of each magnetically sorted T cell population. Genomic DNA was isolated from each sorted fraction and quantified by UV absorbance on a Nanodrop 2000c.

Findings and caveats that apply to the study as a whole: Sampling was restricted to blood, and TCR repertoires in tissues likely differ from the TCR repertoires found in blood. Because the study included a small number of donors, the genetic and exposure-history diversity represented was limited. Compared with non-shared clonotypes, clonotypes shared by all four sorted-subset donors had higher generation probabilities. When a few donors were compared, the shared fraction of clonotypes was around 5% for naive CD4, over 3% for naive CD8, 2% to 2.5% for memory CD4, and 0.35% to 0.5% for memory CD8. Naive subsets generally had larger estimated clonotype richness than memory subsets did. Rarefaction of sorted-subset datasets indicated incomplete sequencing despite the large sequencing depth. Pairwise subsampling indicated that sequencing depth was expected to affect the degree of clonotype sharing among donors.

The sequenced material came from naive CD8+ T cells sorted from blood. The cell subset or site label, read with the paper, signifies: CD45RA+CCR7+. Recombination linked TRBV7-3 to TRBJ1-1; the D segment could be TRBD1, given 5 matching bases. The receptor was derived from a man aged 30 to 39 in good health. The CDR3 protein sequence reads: CASSAEGRNTEAFF. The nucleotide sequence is TGTGCCAGCAGCGCCGAGGGGAGAAACACTGAAGCTTTCTTT. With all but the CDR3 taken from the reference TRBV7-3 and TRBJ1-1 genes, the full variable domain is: GAGVSQTPSNKVTEKGKYVELRCDPISGHTALYWYRQSLGQGPEFLIYFQGTGAADDSGLPNDRFFAVRPEGSVSTLKIQRTERGDSAVYLCASSAEGRNTEAFFGQGTRLTVV.